This T cell receptor beta chain comes out of a study of T cells after yellow fever vaccination. Points from the study as a whole: Compared with primary, the secondary response was weaker and peaked at day 5, not 15. Clonotypes appearing in both CD4 and CD8 compartments existed, and their share was small. A large majority of primary-vaccination clones showed up again after the booster (approximately 96% CD4, about 87% CD8).

Generation of TCR cDNA used 5'RACE template switching (which added a universal primer site and UMIs). TCRdb recomputed calls from the 5' RACE reads with MiXCR, one row per CDR3 protein. Counted here are approximately 550,000 distinct CDR3 sequences, roughly 14% occurring once; the ten biggest clones make up around 15%. This clonotype was detected ten times or more. Its antigen is unidentified. The receptor was isolated from a man between 25 and 39 years old who received the YFV17D yellow fever vaccine. Sequencing used PBMCs, obtained on the day of the yellow fever booster vaccination.

The CDR3 DNA reads TGTGCCAGCAGTTTTACAGGGGGCACTGAAGCTTTCTTT. Translated, it gives CASSFTGGTEAFF. This rearrangement joins TRBV6-5 to TRBJ1-1; 8 bases fit TRBD1. The CDR3 has 13 amino acids. J gave up 4 bases and V 4 bases, and 2 bases lay outside the gene matches. Germline V gene lookup returns CDR1 MNHEY and CDR2 SVGAGI.